This T cell receptor beta chain was recorded in a study of OX40 agonist ivuxolimab in advanced cancers. About the study: The study enrolled dose-escalation patients with hepatocellular carcinoma, melanoma, renal cell or head and neck cancer. Regarding the study as a whole: Which antigen the expanded peripheral T cells recognized is unknown. Several nonresponders also turned out to have low normalized T-cell clonal expansion.

Assay used: immunoSEQ multiplex PCR; TCRdb lists only in-frame clones, some missing. Of 7,500 to 10,000 clones in the sample, approximately 70% were seen once. After removal of 2 bases from V and 6 bases from J, the junction contained 2 bases not matched to a gene. CDR1 is SGHNT and CDR2 is YYREEE in the germline V gene (reference sequence). The CDR3 spans 13 residues. About this clone itself: Its antigen remains unidentified.

The sequenced sample was CD4+ or CD8+ T cells sorted from blood, obtained in a trial of the OX40 agonist ivuxolimab. The J gene is TRBJ1-1, the V gene TRBV5-4; 9 nucleotides agree with TRBD1. This TCR was sampled from an adult with an advanced solid tumor such as melanoma, head and neck, liver or kidney cancer. The CDR3 nucleotides are TGTGCCAGCAGCTTCACAGGGGGCTCTGAAGCTTTCTTT. It is translated as CASSFTGGSEAFF.